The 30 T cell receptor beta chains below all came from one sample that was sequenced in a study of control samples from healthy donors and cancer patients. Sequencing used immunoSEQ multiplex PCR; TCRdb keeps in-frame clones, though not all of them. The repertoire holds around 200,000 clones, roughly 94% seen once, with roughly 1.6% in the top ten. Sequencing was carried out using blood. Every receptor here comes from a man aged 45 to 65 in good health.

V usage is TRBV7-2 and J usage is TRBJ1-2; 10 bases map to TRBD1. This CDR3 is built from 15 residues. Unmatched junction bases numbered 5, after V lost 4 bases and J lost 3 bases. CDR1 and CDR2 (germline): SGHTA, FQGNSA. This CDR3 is CASSSQTGGDYGYTF. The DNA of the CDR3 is TGTGCCAGCAGCTCACAGACAGGGGGCGACTATGGCTACACCTTC.

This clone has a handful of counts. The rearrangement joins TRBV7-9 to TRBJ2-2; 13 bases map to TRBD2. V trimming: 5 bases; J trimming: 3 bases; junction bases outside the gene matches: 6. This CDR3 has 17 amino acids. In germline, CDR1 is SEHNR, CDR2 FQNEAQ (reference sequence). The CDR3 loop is CASSPGLAGAYTGELFF. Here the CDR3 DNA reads TGTGCCAGCAGCCCTGGACTAGCGGGGGCCTACACCGGGGAGCTGTTTTTT.

The CDR3 spells CAARPGGNQETQYF. The CDR3 nucleotides are TGTGCCGCTCGCCCCGGGGGGAACCAAGAGACCCAGTACTTC. The V and J genes are TRBV28 and TRBJ2-5, with 7 bases lining up with TRBD2. The length of the CDR3 is 14 residues. Germline CDR1 MDHEN, CDR2 SYDVKM. With V trimmed by 11 bases and J by 0 bases, 9 bases remained unmatched.

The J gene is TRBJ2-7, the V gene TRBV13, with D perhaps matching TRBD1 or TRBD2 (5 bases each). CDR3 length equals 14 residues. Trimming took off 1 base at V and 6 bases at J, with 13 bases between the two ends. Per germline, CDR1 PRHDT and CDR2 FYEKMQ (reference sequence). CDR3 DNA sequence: TGTGCCAGCAGCTTAGTGGGGGATCCTAGCGAGCAGTACTTC. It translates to CASSLVGDPSEQYF. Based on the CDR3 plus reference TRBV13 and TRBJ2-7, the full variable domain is AAGVIQSPRHLIKEKRETATLKCYPIPRHDTVYWYQQGPGQDPQFLISFYEKMQSDKGSIPDRFSAQQFSDYHSELNMSSLELGDSALYFCASSLVGDPSEQYFGPGTRLTVT.

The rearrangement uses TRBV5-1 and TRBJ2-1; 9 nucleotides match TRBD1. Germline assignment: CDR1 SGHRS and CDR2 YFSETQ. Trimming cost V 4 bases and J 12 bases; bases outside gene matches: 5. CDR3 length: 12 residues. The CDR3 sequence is CASSVPGQGQFF. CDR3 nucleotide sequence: TGCGCCAGCAGCGTACCGGGACAGGGGCAGTTCTTC.

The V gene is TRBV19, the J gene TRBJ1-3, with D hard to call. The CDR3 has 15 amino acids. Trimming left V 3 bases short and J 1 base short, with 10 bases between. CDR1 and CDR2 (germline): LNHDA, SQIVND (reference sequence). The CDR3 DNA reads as TGTGCCAGTAGTATCTCATCGGTTTCTGGAAACACCATATATTTT. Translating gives CASSISSVSGNTIYF.

The CDR3 DNA reads as TGCAGCGTTGAAGATCTAGGGAAGAACACTGAAGCTTTCTTT. Protein: CSVEDLGKNTEAFF. The chain couples TRBV29-1 to TRBJ1-1; D remains ambiguous. Germline lookup yields CDR1 SQVTM and CDR2 ANQGSEA. Between the trimmed V and J ends, which lost 0 bases and 1 base, there was a span of 9 bases. This CDR3 is built from 14 residues.

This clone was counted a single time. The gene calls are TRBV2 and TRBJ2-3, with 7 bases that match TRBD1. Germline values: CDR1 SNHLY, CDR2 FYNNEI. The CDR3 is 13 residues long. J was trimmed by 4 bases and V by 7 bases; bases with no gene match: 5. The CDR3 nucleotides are TGTGCCAGCAAAGGGGGCGAGTCAGATACGCAGTATTTT. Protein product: CASKGGESDTQYF.

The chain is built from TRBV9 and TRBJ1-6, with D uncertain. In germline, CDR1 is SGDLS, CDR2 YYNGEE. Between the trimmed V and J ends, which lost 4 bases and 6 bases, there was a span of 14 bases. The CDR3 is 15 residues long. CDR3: CASSPQPGANSPLHF. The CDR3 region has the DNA TGTGCCAGCAGCCCCCAACCGGGAGCTAATTCACCCCTCCACTTT.

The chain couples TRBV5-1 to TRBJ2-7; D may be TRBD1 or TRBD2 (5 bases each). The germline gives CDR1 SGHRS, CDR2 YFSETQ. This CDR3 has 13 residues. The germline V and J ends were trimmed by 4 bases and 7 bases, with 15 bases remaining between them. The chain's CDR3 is CASSLMSGREQYF. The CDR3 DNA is TGCGCCAGCAGCCTAATGTCGGGGCGGGAGCAGTACTTC.

CDR3 sequence reads: CASSFAQGDWEKLFF. CDR3 DNA: TGTGCCAGCAGCTTTGCCCAAGGGGATTGGGAAAAACTGTTTTTT. The chain joins TRBV7-9 to TRBJ1-4; D might be TRBD1 (5 bases). The V gene's germline CDR1 is SEHNR and CDR2 FQNEAQ (reference sequence). The ends were cut back, 3 bases at V and 8 bases at J, with 16 bases in the middle. The CDR3 covers 15 residues.

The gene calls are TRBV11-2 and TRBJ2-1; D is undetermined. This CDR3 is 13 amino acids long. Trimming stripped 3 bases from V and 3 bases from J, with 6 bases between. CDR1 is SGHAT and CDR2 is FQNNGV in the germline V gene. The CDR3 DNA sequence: TGTGCCAGCAGCTTGGCGAACTACAATGAGCAGTTCTTC. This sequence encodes CASSLANYNEQFF.

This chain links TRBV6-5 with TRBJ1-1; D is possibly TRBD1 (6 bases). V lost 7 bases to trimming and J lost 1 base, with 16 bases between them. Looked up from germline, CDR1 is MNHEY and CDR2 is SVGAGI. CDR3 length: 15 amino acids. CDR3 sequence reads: CASKPTGTPNTEAFF. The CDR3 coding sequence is TGTGCCAGCAAGCCAACCGGGACACCGAACACTGAAGCTTTCTTT.

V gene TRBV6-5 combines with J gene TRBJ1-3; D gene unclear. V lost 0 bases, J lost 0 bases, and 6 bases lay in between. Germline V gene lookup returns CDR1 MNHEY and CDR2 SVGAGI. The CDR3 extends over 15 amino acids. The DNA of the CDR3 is TGTGCCAGCAGTTACTCACCGAGCTCTGGAAACACCATATATTTT. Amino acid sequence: CASSYSPSSGNTIYF.

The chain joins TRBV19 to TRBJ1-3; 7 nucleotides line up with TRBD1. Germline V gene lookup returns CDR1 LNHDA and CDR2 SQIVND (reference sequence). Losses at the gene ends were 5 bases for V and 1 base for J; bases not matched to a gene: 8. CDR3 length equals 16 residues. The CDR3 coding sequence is TGTGCCAGTAGTCGACTGACAGGGCTATCTGGAAACACCATATATTTT. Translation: CASSRLTGLSGNTIYF.

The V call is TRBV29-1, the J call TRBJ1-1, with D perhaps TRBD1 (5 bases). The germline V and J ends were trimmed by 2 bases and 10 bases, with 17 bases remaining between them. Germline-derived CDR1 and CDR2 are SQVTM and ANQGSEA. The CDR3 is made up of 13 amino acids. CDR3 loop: CSVEKHLNGGAFF. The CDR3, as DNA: TGCAGCGTTGAAAAACATCTAAATGGGGGAGCTTTCTTT.

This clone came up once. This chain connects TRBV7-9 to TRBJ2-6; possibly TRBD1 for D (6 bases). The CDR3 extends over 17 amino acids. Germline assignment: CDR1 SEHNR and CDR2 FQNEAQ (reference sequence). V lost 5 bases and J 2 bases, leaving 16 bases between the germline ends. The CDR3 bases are TGTGCCAGCAGCCGCTTAACAGGGAGTGCTGGGGCCAACGTCCTGACTTTC. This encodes CASSRLTGSAGANVLTF.

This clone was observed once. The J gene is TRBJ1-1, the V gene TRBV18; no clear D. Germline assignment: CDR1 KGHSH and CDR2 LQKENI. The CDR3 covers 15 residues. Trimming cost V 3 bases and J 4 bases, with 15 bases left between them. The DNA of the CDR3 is TGTGCCAGCTCACCGCAAGCCGGCCGGGGCACTGAAGCTTTCTTT. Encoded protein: CASSPQAGRGTEAFF.

In DNA form, the CDR3 reads TGCGCCAGCAGCTTGCATAGGACCTCGAACACTGAAGCTTTCTTT. It codes for CASSLHRTSNTEAFF. The chain couples TRBV5-1 to TRBJ1-1; no clear D gene. Germline loops: CDR1 SGHRS, CDR2 YFSETQ. Trimming shortened V by 1 base and J by 1 base, and 11 bases separated the two germline ends. The CDR3 contains 15 residues. Full variable domain (remainder filled in from reference TRBV5-1 and TRBJ1-1): KAGVTQTPRYLIKTRGQQVTLSCSPISGHRSVSWYQQTPGQGLQFLFEYFSETQRNKGNFPGRFSGRQFSNSRSEMNVSTLELGDSALYLCASSLHRTSNTEAFFGQGTRLTVV.

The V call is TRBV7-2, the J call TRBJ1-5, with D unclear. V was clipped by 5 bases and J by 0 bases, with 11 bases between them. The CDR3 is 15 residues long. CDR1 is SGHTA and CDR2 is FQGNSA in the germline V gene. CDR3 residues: CASSPSGNSNQPQHF. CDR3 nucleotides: TGTGCCAGCAGCCCCAGCGGGAATAGCAATCAGCCCCAGCATTTT. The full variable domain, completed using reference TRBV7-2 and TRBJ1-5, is GAGVSQSPSNKVTEKGKDVELRCDPISGHTALYWYRQSLGQGLEFLIYFQGNSAPDKSGLPSDRFSAERTGGSVSTLTIQRTQQEDSAVYLCASSPSGNSNQPQHFGDGTRLSIL.

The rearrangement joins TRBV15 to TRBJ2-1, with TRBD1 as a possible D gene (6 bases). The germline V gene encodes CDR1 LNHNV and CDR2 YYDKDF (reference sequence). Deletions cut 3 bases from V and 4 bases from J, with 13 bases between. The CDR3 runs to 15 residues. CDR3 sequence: CATSRPGQQYNEQFF. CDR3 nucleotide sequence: TGTGCCACCAGCAGGCCGGGACAACAATACAATGAGCAGTTCTTC.

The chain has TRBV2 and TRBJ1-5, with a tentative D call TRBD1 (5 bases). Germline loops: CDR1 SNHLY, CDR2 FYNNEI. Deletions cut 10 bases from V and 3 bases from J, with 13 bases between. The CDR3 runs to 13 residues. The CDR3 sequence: CATKQVYNQPQHF. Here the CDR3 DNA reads TGTGCCACCAAACAGGTGTACAATCAGCCCCAGCATTTT.

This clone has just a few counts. CDR3 sequence (DNA): TGTGCCAGCAGCCCCGACGGCATCTATGGCTACACCTTC. This translates into CASSPDGIYGYTF. This chain joins TRBV7-9 and TRBJ1-2; D not resolved. This CDR3 region has 13 residues. V shed 5 bases and J shed 4 bases, with 11 bases lying between them. The germline V gene encodes CDR1 SEHNR and CDR2 FQNEAQ (reference sequence).

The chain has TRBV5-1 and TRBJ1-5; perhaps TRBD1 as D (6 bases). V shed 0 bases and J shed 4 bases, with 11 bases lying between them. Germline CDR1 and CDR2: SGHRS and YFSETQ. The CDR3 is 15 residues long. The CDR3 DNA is TGCGCCAGCAGCTTGGCTACAGGGTCGAATCAGCCCCAGCATTTT. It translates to CASSLATGSNQPQHF.

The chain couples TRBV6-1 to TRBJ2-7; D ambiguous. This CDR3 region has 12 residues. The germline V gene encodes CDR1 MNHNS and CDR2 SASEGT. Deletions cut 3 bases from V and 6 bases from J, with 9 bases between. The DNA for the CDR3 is TGTGCCAGCAGTGAGTTCCAGAGCGAGCAGTACGTC. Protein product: CASSEFQSEQYV.

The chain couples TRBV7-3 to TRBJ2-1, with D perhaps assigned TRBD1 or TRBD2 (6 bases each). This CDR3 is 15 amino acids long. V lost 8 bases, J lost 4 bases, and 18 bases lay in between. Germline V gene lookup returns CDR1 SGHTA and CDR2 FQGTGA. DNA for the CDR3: TGTGCCAGCTCACAGGGACTTAGGGTTTACAATGAGCAGTTCTTC. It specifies CASSQGLRVYNEQFF.

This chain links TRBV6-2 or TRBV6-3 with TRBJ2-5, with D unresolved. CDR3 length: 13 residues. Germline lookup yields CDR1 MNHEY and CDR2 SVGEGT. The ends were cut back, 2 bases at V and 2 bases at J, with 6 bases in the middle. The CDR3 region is CASSYRVQETQYF. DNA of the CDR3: TGTGCCAGCAGTTACAGGGTTCAAGAGACCCAGTACTTC.

CDR3 nucleotides: TGTGCCAGCAGCCCTCCAGGGAGGTCCAATGAGCAGTTCTTC. Its translation: CASSPPGRSNEQFF. The chain carries TRBV9 and TRBJ2-1; TRBD2 is a possible D gene (6 bases). The CDR3 sequence is 14 residues long. V shed 4 bases and J shed 6 bases, with 14 bases lying between them. Germline assignment: CDR1 SGDLS and CDR2 YYNGEE.

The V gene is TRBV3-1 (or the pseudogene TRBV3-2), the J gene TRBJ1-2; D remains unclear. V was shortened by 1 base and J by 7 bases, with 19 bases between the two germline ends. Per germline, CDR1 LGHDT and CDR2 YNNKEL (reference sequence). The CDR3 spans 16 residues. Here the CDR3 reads CASSQAAGFNSGGYTF. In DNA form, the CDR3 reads TGTGCCAGCAGCCAAGCGGCAGGTTTCAATTCAGGTGGCTACACCTTC.

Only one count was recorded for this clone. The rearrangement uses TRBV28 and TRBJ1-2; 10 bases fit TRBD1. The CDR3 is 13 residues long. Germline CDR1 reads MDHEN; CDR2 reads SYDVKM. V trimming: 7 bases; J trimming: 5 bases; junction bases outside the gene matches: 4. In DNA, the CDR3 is TGTGCCAGCAAGACAGGGGGCGCGTATGGCTACACCTTC. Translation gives CASKTGGAYGYTF.